These T cell receptor beta chains were read from a single sample in a study of blood T cell repertoires in COVID-19. Only in-frame clones appear in the TCRdb table, and some are missing; sequencing was by immunoSEQ multiplex PCR. The sample carries roughly 43,000 clones, approximately 81% recorded once. What was sequenced was peripheral blood. These receptors all come from a woman in her sixties or seventies with acute or convalescent COVID-19. The CDR3 runs from the conserved cysteine through the conserved F or W. The D gene is left open where the match is weak. Clone sizes are given selectively: once, few, many, or a class where the clone is expanded.

V	J	D	size	DNA	CDR3
TRBV7-3	TRBJ2-3	.	.	TGTGCCAGCAGCCCCCAACCGGGAGTTCACACAGATACGCAGTATTTT	CASSPQPGVHTDTQYF
TRBV25-1	TRBJ2-3	TRBD2	.	TGTGCCAGCAGTGAAGGGGCGACTAGCGGGATGGATACGCAGTATTTT	CASSEGATSGMDTQYF
TRBV7-9	TRBJ2-2	.	.	TGTGCCAGCAGCTTAGCGACTTCCGGGGAGCTGTTTTTT	CASSLATSGELFF
TRBV4-2	TRBJ2-5	.	.	TGTGCCAGCAGCCAAGACCCCCGACTAGGAGTCCAAGAGACCCAGTACTTC	CASSQDPRLGVQETQYF
TRBV5-1	TRBJ1-6	.	.	TGCGCCAGCAGCTATAGGGACACGGATTCACCCCTCCACTTT	CASSYRDTDSPLHF
TRBV3-1/TRBV3-2	TRBJ2-7	TRBD2	.	TGTGCCAGCAGCGGGACTAGCGGCCGTGTTAAGTCCTACGAGCAGTACTTC	CASSGTSGRVKSYEQYF
TRBV24-1	TRBJ2-1	.	.	TGTGCCACCAGTGGCGACCGGGACAATGCGCGTAATGAGCAGTTCTTC	CATSGDRDNARNEQFF
TRBV2	TRBJ2-6	.	.	TGTGCCAGCAGTGAAACAGGGTCTGGGGCCAACGTCCTGACTTTC	CASSETGSGANVLTF
TRBV10-3	TRBJ2-1	TRBD2	.	TGTGCCATCAGGGAGCGGGATGCCTACAATGAGCAGTTCTTC	CAIRERDAYNEQFF
TRBV7-9	TRBJ2-1	TRBD1	.	TGTGCCAGCAGCTCTCCGGGACAGGGTTTCGGTGAGCAGTTCTTC	CASSSPGQGFGEQFF
TRBV6-6	TRBJ2-1	TRBD1	.	TGTGCCAGCAGTTACTTGGACAGGGGGATTATGAATGAGCAGTTCTTC	CASSYLDRGIMNEQFF
TRBV11-3	TRBJ1-1	TRBD1	once	TGTGCCAGCAGCTACGACAGGGGTGGGCGAGACACTGAAGCTTTCTTT	CASSYDRGGRDTEAFF
TRBV15	TRBJ1-5	TRBD1	.	TGTGCCACCAGCAGGACAGGGATGGGGGGTCAGCCCCAGCATTTT	CATSRTGMGGQPQHF
TRBV30	TRBJ1-2	TRBD1	.	TGTGCCTGGAGTGCAGGGGGACCTTATGGCTACACCTTC	CAWSAGGPYGYTF
TRBV12-3/TRBV12-4	TRBJ1-6	TRBD1	.	TGTGCCAGCAGTGTCTCAGGGGGTCGTCCCCTCCACTTT	CASSVSGGRPLHF
TRBV18	TRBJ1-2	TRBD1	.	TGTGCCAGCTCATCGACAGGGGGAGTCGGGCACTATGGCTACACCTTC	CASSSTGGVGHYGYTF
TRBV7-3	TRBJ2-1	.	.	TGTGCCAGCAGCGCCTCCGGGACTTCCTACAATGAGCAGTTCTTC	CASSASGTSYNEQFF
TRBV11-3	TRBJ2-1	TRBD2	.	TGTGCCAGCAGCTCGTCAAGCGGGAGGGCCAGAAATGAGCAGTTCTTC	CASSSSSGRARNEQFF
TRBV2	TRBJ2-2	.	.	TGTGCCAGCAGTGAAGCGCTCCCGGGCACCGGGGAGCTGTTTTTT	CASSEALPGTGELFF
TRBV7-9	TRBJ2-1	TRBD2	.	TGTGCCAGCAGCTTACCGGGAGGGAGCTCCTACAATGAGCAGTTCTTC	CASSLPGGSSYNEQFF
TRBV5-8	TRBJ2-7	TRBD2	.	TGTGCCAGCAGCTTGTTAGCGGGACCAGGGTCCTACGAGCAGTACTTC	CASSLLAGPGSYEQYF
TRBV2	TRBJ2-2	.	.	TGTGCCAGCAGTGAAGGGCAGGCAGGCACCGGGGAGCTGTTTTTT	CASSEGQAGTGELFF
TRBV5-1	TRBJ2-7	.	.	TGCGCCAGCTCCGATGAGCGGGTGTACGAGCAGTACTTC	CASSDERVYEQYF
TRBV29-1	TRBJ2-3	.	.	TGCAGCGTTGGAAGGCGGGAATTGACAGATACGCAGTATTTT	CSVGRRELTDTQYF